The source of this T cell receptor (beta chain) is a study of OX40 agonist ivuxolimab in advanced cancers. TCRdb keeps only in-frame clones here, not all; method: immunoSEQ multiplex PCR. The table records some 77,000 clones, approximately 86% of them present only once. The receptor was isolated from an adult with an advanced solid tumor such as melanoma, head and neck, liver or kidney cancer. The sequencing here drew on CD4+ or CD8+ T cells sorted from blood, taken in a trial of the OX40 agonist ivuxolimab.

The CDR3 DNA reads as TGTGCCAGCAGTTTACTAGCGGGAGGCCCGACAGATACGCAGTATTTT. Translating it yields CASSLLAGGPTDTQYF. The chain employs TRBV28 and TRBJ2-3; 11 bases are a match to TRBD2. The germline V gene has CDR1 MDHEN and CDR2 SYDVKM. The length of the CDR3 is 16 residues. The V gene end was trimmed by 2 bases and the J gene end by 3 bases; junction bases not matched to a gene: 4.